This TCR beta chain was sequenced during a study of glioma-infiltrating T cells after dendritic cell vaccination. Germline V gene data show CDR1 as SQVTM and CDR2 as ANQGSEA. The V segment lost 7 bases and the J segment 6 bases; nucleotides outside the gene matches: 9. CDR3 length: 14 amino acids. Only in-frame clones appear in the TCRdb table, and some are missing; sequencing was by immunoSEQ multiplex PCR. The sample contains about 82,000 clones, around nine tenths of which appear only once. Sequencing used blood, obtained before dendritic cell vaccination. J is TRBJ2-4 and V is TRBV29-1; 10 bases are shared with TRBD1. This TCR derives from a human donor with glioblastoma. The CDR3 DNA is TGCAGCGCAGAGACAGGGGGCGGCGGAAACATTCAGTACTTC. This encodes CSAETGGGGNIQYF.